Below, 7 T cell receptor beta chains from the same sample are listed, as sequenced in a study of regulatory T cells in long-lasting Graves disease. Through Arm-PCR of CDR3 regions and iRepertoire HTBI primers, TCR beta libraries were built. TCRdb fed the multiplex PCR reads into MiXCR, producing one record per CDR3 protein. Of about 530,000 distinct CDR3 sequences listed, about 16% are singletons. The time point: newly diagnosed GD, antithyroid drugs for less than 3 months. PBMC-extracted RNA yielded the TCR library. This same sample was also taken into another study, of T cells in Graves' hyperthyroidism and ophthalmopathy.

This specimen consisted of peripheral blood mononuclear cells (PBMCs), obtained at new diagnosis, from a patient treated with antithyroid drugs. The source is a woman aged 35-60 years with Graves disease.

The V gene is TRBV15, the J gene TRBJ1-6; D uncertain. CDR1 and CDR2 from the germline V gene are LNHNV and YYDKDF (reference sequence). V was shortened by 0 bases and J by 9 bases, with 18 bases between the two germline ends. This CDR3 has 17 amino acids. CDR3 DNA: TGTGCCACCAGCAGAGATCTGTTGAAAATGGGGTTTTCACCCCTCCACTTT. It specifies CATSRDLLKMGFSPLHF.

This sequence joins TRBV5-1 and TRBJ1-1, with D hard to call. The CDR3 covers 15 residues. The V and J ends lost 0 bases and 4 bases respectively, with 13 bases between them. CDR1 and CDR2 (germline): SGHRS, YFSETQ. The CDR3 region has the DNA TGCGCCAGCAGCTTGGATTACGGGGTCGGCACTGAAGCTTTCTTT. Protein sequence: CASSLDYGVGTEAFF.

This clonotype was seen only a few times. The chain links TRBV4-1 to TRBJ1-6; D call uncertain. Per germline, CDR1 MGHRA and CDR2 YSYEKL. V lost 4 bases to trimming and J lost 9 bases, with 13 bases between them. This CDR3 has 14 amino acids. CDR3 region: CASSLLPVFSPLHF. CDR3 nucleotides: TGCGCCAGCAGCCTCCTCCCGGTTTTTTCACCCCTCCACTTT.

Ten or more counts support this clonotype. The rearrangement joins TRBV3-1 to TRBJ1-5, with D perhaps TRBD1 (5 bases). Germline lookup yields CDR1 LGHDT and CDR2 YNNKEL (reference sequence). The CDR3 is made up of 15 amino acids. The V gene lost 1 base and the J gene lost 4 bases, with 11 bases spanning the gap. DNA for the CDR3: TGTGCCAGCAGCCAAGGGGCAGGGCAGAATCAGCCCCAGCATTTT. Protein product: CASSQGAGQNQPQHF.

This clonotype was picked up many times. The rearrangement uses TRBV28 and TRBJ1-1, with 7 nucleotides matching TRBD1. This CDR3 has 13 amino acids. The germline gives CDR1 MDHEN, CDR2 SYDVKM. J gave up 9 bases and V 5 bases, and 9 bases lay outside the gene matches. The CDR3 coding sequence is TGTGCCAGCAGTAACCAGGGGGAGGTAAAAGCTTTCTTT. This gives the protein CASSNQGEVKAFF.

This clonotype was detected many times. This chain links TRBV27 with TRBJ1-6; tentative D call: TRBD1 (5 bases). The CDR3 runs to 14 residues. Germline assignment: CDR1 MNHEY and CDR2 SMNVEV (reference sequence). The V end lost 6 bases, the J end lost 7 bases, and 13 bases lay between the germline ends. The CDR3 reads CASSWDGRNSPLHF. DNA for the CDR3: TGTGCCAGCAGCTGGGACGGCAGGAATTCACCCCTCCACTTT.

This clonotype was picked up a small number of times. The chain joins TRBV6-2 or TRBV6-3 to TRBJ2-7, with TRBD2 matching over 7 bases. The CDR3 length is 15 residues. V shed 7 bases and J 3 bases; nucleotides not matched to a gene: 12. Germline values: CDR1 MNHEY, CDR2 SVGEGT. The CDR3 protein is CASTPGTSANYEQYF. CDR3 coding DNA: TGTGCCAGCACTCCCGGAACTAGCGCTAACTACGAGCAGTACTTC.